This TCR beta chain was documented in a study of blood T cell repertoires in COVID-19. Looked up from germline, CDR1 is LGHDT and CDR2 is YNNKEL (reference sequence). After removal of 3 bases from V and 8 bases from J, the junction contained 9 bases not matched to a gene. There are 14 residues in the CDR3. TCRdb keeps only in-frame clones here, not all; method: immunoSEQ multiplex PCR. The sample holds more than 70,000 clones, more than 60% seen once. The TCR comes from a human donor in a cohort sampled during active COVID-19. Sequenced: peripheral blood. The chain recombines TRBV3-1 (or the pseudogene TRBV3-2) with TRBJ1-2; 7 bases agree with TRBD1. The chain's CDR3 is CASSQPGQSTGYTF. The DNA for the CDR3 is TGTGCCAGCAGCCAGCCGGGACAGTCAACGGGCTACACCTTC.